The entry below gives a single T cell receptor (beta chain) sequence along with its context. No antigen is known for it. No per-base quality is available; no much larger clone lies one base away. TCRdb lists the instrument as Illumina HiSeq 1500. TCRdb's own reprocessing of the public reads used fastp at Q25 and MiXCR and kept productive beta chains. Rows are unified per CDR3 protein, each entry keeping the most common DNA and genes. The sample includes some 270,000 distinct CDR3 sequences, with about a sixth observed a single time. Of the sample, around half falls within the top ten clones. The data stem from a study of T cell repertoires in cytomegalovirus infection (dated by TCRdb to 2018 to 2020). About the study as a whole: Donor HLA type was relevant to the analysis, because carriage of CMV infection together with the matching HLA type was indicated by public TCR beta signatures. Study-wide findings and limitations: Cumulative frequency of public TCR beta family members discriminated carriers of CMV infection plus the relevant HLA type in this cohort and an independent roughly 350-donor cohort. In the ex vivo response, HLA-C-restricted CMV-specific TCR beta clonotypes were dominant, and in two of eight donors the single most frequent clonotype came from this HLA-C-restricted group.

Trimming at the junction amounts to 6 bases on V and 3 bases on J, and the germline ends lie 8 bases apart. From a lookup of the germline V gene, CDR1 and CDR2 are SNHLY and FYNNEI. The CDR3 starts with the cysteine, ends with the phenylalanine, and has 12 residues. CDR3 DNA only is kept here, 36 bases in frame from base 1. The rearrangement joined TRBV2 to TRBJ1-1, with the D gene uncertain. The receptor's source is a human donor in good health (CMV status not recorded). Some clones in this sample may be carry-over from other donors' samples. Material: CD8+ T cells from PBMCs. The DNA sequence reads TGTGCCAGCAGATGGACGCACACTGAAGCTTTCTTT. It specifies CASRWTHTEAFF.